This section outlines one T cell receptor (beta chain) sequence together with its context. The table came from immunoSEQ multiplex PCR; TCRdb's copy has only in-frame clones and leaves some out. Seen here are 150,000 to 200,000 clones, 80% to 85% observed once, and the top ten hold 10% to 15%. Each participant's cohort was designated according to participant-reported clinical history. Recovered Cohort 3 donors showed two negative PCRs, clearance, or symptom resolution. These data come from a study of blood T cell repertoires in COVID-19. Study as a whole: PBMCs, B-cell-depleted T cells, or T cells were the source of the cDNA or gDNA that made up the material.

The specimen sequenced was PBMCs or T cells enriched from blood (not recorded which). This sequence was found in a woman aged 55-69 years who had recovered from COVID-19.

The CDR3 here is CASRDRRYEQYF. CDR3 bases: TGTGCCAGCCGGGACAGACGCTACGAGCAGTACTTC. The chain joins TRBV28 to TRBJ2-7; the match to TRBD1 covers 7 bases. This CDR3 comprises 12 residues. V was clipped by 8 bases and J by 3 bases; unmatched bases: 4. Looked up from germline, CDR1 is MDHEN and CDR2 is SYDVKM.